This T cell receptor (beta chain) was found in a study of cytomegalovirus exposure and HLA in healthy donors. Findings of the study overall: A later analysis reportedly found fewer N-insertions in an Asian-associated ancestry cluster than the roughly 670-donor mean.

The PCR was carried out with 60 Vbeta primers and 13 Jbeta primers. Original processing methods: In a later analysis, around 10 million of 83 million or so unique beta chains occurred in at least two donors. The repertoire was sequenced with immunoSEQ multiplex PCR; TCRdb's copy has only in-frame clones and lacks some. V, J and clone size are taken as reported in that table, and D and trimming were inferred from the DNA itself. Seen here are under 300,000 clones, about nine tenths observed once, and the top ten hold around 1.7%. This clone was observed a handful of times. The antigen remains undetermined. Source material: PBMCs. The receptor was isolated from a girl aged 2 to 9 in good health and CMV-seronegative.

The CDR3 coding sequence is TGTGCCAGCAGCGCCACCGGGACTAGCGGGAGGGGGGCCAAAAACATTCAGTACTTC. This encodes CASSATGTSGRGAKNIQYF. The chain has TRBV9 and TRBJ2-4; 16 bases agree with TRBD2. The CDR3 covers 19 residues. Trimming removed 3 bases from V and 1 base from J; junction bases left unmatched: 7. Germline loops: CDR1 SGDLS, CDR2 YYNGEE.